The rows below give T cell receptor beta chains drawn from one sample of a study of T cell changes during pregnancy in multiple sclerosis. Measured with immunoSEQ multiplex PCR; TCRdb has only the in-frame clones, and not every one. The sample has roughly 70,000 clones; about 92% are singletons. The input for sequencing was peripheral blood, taken before pregnancy. Receptor source: a female donor with multiple sclerosis, enrolled in a pregnancy study. The CDR3 runs from the conserved cysteine through the conserved F or W. Fields, in order: D gene, J gene, clone size, V gene, CDR3 protein, CDR3 DNA. D genes are given only for firm matches. Clone size is shown for a subset of rows, as once, few, many or a class of expanded clone.

>TRBD1|TRBJ2-3|NA|TRBV28
CASSRQGMGTDTQYF
TGTGCCAGCAGCCGACAGGGGATGGGCACAGATACGCAGTATTTT
>TRBD1|TRBJ2-5|NA|TRBV7-9
CASSVPQGTQETQYF
TGTGCCAGCAGCGTCCCACAGGGGACACAAGAGACCCAGTACTTC
>NA|TRBJ1-2|NA|TRBV30
CAWSERVNYGYTF
TGTGCCTGGAGTGAGAGGGTGAACTATGGCTACACCTTC
>NA|TRBJ1-5|NA|TRBV4-3
CASSQEWAYYQPQHF
TGCGCCAGCAGCCAAGAATGGGCTTACTATCAGCCCCAGCATTTT
>NA|TRBJ2-7|NA|TRBV5-1
CASSLEHGRGEQYF
TGCGCCAGCAGCTTGGAACACGGGCGGGGCGAGCAGTACTTC
>TRBD1|TRBJ1-4|NA|TRBV6-6
CASSPGQGTNEKLFF
TGTGCCAGCAGTCCGGGACAGGGGACTAATGAAAAACTGTTTTTT
>NA|TRBJ2-7|NA|TRBV27
CASSLSGPSYEQYF
TGTGCCAGCAGTTTATCGGGGCCCTCCTACGAGCAGTACTTC
>NA|TRBJ2-7|NA|TRBV5-6
CASSSGNTVYEQYF
TGTGCCAGCAGCTCGGGAAATACCGTCTACGAGCAGTACTTC
>NA|TRBJ2-3|NA|TRBV4-1
CASSQVGDPDTQYF
TGCGCCAGCAGCCAAGTCGGGGATCCAGATACGCAGTATTTT
>TRBD1|TRBJ1-1|NA|TRBV6-5
CASSYSGQGNTEAFF
TGTGCCAGCAGTTACTCGGGACAGGGGAACACTGAAGCTTTCTTT
>NA|TRBJ1-5|NA|TRBV2
CASTLGRGGQPQHF
TGTGCCAGCACCCTAGGGAGGGGTGGGCAGCCCCAGCATTTT
>TRBD2|TRBJ2-1|NA|TRBV6-5
CASSYSLRGRTNEQFF
TGTGCCAGCAGTTACTCCCTTCGCGGGAGGACGAATGAGCAGTTCTTC
>TRBD1|TRBJ2-3|once|TRBV2
CASRDRIFTDTQYF
TGTGCCAGCAGGGACAGGATCTTCACAGATACGCAGTATTTT
>TRBD2|TRBJ2-5|NA|TRBV11-3
CASSLAPFFSGRTQETQYF
TGTGCCAGCAGCTTGGCCCCGTTCTTTTCCGGGAGGACCCAAGAGACCCAGTACTTC
>TRBD2|TRBJ2-3|once|TRBV7-2
CASSFQRGSPDTQYF
TGTGCCAGCAGCTTTCAGCGGGGGAGTCCAGATACGCAGTATTTT
>TRBD2|TRBJ2-5|NA|TRBV11-2
CASSSEPELAGKETQYF
TGTGCCAGCAGCTCCGAACCGGAACTAGCGGGGAAAGAGACCCAGTACTTC
>NA|TRBJ2-6|NA|TRBV5-5
CASSRQGTGANVLTF
TGTGCCAGCAGCCGCCAGGGGACTGGGGCCAACGTCCTGACTTTC
>TRBD2|TRBJ2-1|once|TRBV5-1
CASGAGTNNEQFF
TGCGCCAGCGGAGCTGGGACTAACAATGAGCAGTTCTTC
>TRBD2|TRBJ2-1|NA|TRBV27
CASSFGGGYNEQFF
TGTGCCAGCAGTTTCGGGGGGGGCTACAATGAGCAGTTCTTC